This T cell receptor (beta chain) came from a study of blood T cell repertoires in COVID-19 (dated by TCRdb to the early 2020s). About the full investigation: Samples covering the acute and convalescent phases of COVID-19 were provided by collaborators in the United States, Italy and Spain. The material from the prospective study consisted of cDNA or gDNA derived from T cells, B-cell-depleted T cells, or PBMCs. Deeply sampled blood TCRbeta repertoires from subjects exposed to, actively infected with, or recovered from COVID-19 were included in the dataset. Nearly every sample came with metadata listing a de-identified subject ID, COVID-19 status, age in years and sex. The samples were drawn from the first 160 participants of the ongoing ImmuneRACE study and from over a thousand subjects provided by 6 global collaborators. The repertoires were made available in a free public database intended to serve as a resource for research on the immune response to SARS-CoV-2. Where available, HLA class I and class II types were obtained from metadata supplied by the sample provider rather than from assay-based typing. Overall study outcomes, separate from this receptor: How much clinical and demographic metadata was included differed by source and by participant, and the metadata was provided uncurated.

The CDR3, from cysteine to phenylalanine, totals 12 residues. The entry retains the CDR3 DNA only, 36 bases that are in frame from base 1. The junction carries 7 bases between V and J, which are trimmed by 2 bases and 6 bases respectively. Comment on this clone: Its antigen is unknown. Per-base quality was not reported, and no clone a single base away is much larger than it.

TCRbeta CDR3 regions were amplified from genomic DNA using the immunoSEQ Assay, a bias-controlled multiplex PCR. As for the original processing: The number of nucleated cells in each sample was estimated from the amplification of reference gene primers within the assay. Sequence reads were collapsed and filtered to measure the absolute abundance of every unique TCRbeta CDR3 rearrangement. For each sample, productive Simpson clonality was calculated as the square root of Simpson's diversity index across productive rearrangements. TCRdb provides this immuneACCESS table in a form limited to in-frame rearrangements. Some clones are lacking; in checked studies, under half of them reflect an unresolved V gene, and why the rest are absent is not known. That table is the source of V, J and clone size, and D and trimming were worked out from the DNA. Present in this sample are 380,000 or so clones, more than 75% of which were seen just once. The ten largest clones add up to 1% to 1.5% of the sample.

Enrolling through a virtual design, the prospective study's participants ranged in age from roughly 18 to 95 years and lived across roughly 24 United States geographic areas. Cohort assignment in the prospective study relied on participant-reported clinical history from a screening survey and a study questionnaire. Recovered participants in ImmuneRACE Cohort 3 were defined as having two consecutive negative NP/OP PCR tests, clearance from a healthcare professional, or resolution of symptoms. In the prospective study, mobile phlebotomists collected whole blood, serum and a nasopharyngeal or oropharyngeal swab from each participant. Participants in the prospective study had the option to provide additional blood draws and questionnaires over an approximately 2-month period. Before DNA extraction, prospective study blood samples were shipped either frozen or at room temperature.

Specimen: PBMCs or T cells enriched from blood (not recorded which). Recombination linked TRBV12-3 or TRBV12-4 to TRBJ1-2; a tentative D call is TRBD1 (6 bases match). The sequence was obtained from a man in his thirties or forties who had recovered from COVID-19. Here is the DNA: TGTGCCAGCAGTTTAACAGGGAATGGCTACACCTTC. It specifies CASSLTGNGYTF.